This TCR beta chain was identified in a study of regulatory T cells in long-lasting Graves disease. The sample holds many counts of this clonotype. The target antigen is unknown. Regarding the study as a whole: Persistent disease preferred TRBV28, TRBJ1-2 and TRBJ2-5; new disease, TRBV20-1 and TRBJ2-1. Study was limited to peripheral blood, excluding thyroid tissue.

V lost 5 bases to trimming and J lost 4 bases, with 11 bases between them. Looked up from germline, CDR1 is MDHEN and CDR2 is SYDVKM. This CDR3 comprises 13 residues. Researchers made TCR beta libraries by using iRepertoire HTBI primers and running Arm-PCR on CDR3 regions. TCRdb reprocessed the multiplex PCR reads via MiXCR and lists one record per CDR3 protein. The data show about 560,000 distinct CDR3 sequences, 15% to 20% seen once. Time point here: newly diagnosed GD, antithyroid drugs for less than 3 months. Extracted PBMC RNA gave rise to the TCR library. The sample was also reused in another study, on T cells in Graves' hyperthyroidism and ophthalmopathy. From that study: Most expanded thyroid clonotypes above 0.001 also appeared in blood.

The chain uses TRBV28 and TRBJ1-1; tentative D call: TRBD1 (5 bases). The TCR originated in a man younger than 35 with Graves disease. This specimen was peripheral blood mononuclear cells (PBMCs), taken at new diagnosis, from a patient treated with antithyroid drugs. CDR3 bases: TGTGCCAGCAGTACCCCAGGGAGCACTGAAGCTTTCTTT. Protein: CASSTPGSTEAFF.